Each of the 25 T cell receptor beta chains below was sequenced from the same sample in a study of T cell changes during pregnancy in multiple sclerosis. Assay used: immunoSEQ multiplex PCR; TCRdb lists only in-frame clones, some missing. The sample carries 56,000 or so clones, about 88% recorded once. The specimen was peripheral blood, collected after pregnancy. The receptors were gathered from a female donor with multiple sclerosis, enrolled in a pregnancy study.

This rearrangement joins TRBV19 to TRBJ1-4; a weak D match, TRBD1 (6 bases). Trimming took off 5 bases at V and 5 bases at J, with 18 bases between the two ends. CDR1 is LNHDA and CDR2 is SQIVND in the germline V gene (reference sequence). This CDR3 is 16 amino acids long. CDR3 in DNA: TGTGCCAGTAGTTTCTTAGGACAGATCCGAAATGAAAAACTGTTTTTT. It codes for CASSFLGQIRNEKLFF.

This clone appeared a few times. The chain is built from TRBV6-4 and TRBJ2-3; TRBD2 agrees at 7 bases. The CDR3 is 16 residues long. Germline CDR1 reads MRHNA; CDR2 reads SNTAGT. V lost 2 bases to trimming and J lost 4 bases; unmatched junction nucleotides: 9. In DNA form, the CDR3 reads TGTGCCAGCAGTGACAAAGCTGGCGGGGGAGCAGATACGCAGTATTTT. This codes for CASSDKAGGGADTQYF.

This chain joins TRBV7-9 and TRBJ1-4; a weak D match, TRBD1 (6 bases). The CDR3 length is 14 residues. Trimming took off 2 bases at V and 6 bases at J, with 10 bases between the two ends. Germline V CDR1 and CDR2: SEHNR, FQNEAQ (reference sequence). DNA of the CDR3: TGTGCCAGCAGCTTATTTTCAGGGGATGAAAAACTGTTTTTT. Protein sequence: CASSLFSGDEKLFF.

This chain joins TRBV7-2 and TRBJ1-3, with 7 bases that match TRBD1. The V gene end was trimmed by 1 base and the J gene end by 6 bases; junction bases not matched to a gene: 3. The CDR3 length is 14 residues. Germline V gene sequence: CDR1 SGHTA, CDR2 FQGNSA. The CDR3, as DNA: TGTGCCAGCAGCTTAGGGGACAGTATAAACACCATATATTTT. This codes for CASSLGDSINTIYF.

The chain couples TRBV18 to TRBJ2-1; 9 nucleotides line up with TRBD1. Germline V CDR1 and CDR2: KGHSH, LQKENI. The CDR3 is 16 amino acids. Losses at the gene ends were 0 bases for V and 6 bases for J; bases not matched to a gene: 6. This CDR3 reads CASSPPGQGVINEQFF. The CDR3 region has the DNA TGTGCCAGCTCACCACCGGGACAGGGTGTTATCAATGAGCAGTTCTTC.

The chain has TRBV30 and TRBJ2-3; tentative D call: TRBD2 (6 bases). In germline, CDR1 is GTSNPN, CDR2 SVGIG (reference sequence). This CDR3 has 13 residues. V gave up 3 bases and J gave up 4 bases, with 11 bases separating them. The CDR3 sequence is CAWRLAGSDTQYF. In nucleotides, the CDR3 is TGTGCCTGGAGACTAGCTGGGTCAGATACGCAGTATTTT.

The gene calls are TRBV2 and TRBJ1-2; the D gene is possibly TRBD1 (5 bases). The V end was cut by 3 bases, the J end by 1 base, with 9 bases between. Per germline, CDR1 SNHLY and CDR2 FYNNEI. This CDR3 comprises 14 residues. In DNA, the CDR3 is TGTGCCAGCAGTGAGCGGGACGGTAACTATGGCTACACCTTC. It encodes CASSERDGNYGYTF.

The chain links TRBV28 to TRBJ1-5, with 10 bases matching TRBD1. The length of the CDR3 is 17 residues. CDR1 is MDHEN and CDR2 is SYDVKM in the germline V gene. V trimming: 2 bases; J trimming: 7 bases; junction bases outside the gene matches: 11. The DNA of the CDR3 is TGTGCCAGCAGTTTACTTTTAGGGACAGGGGAATACCAGCCCCAGCATTTT. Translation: CASSLLLGTGEYQPQHF.

CDR3: CASSLETGTHRGDTQYF. The CDR3 bases are TGTGCCAGCAGCTTAGAAACTGGGACACACCGAGGAGATACGCAGTATTTT. The chain is built from TRBV11-2 and TRBJ2-3; D is perhaps TRBD1 (6 bases). Germline values: CDR1 SGHAT, CDR2 FQNNGV. The ends were cut back, 0 bases at V and 5 bases at J, with 18 bases in the middle. The CDR3 has 17 residues.

This CDR3 reads CASSYRADTQYF. In DNA form, the CDR3 reads TGTGCCAGCAGCTACAGGGCAGATACGCAGTATTTT. The chain joins TRBV5-8 to TRBJ2-3; TRBD1 is a possible D gene (6 bases). The CDR3 totals 12 residues. Germline CDR1 is SGHTS and CDR2 is YDEGEE. With 3 bases removed from V and 4 bases from J, the gap between germline ends came to 6 bases.

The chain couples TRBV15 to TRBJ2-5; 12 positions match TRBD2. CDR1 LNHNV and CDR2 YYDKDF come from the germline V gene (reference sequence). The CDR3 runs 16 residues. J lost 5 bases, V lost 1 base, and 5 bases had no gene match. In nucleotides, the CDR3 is TGTGCCACCAGCAGAGCACTAGCGGGGGGCGGGGAGACCCAGTACTTC. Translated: CATSRALAGGGETQYF.

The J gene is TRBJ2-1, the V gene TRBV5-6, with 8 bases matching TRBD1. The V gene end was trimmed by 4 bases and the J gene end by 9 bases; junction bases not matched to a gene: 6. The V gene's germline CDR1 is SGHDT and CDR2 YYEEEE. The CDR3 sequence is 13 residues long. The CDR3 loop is CASSQDRAGEQFF. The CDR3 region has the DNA TGTGCCAGCAGCCAGGACAGGGCGGGTGAGCAGTTCTTC.

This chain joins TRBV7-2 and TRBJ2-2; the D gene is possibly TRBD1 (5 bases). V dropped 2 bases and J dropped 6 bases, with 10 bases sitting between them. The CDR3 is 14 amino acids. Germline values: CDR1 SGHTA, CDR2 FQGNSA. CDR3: CASSLKWGPGELFF. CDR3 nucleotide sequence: TGTGCCAGCAGCTTAAAATGGGGCCCCGGGGAGCTGTTTTTT.

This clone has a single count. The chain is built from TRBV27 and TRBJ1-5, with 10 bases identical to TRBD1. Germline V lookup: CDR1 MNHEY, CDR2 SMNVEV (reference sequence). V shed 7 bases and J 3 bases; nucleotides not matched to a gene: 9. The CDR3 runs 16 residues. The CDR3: CASTGTGEGYNQPQHF. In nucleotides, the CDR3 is TGTGCCAGCACCGGGACAGGGGAGGGGTACAATCAGCCCCAGCATTTT.

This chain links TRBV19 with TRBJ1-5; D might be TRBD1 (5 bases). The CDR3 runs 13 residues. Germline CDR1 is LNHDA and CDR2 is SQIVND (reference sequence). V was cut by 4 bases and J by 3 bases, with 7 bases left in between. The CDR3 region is CASSKQVNQPQHF. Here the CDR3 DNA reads TGTGCCAGTAGTAAACAGGTCAATCAGCCCCAGCATTTT.

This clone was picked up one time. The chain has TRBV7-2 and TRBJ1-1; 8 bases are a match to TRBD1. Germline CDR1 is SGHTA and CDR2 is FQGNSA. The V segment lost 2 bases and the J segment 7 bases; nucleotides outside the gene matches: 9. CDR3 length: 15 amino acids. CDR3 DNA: TGTGCCAGCAGCTTACTGGACAGGGCAGGGGGTGAAGCTTTCTTT. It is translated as CASSLLDRAGGEAFF.

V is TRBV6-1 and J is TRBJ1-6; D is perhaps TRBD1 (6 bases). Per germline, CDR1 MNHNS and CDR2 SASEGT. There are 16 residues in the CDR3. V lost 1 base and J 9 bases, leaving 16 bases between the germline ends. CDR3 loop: CASSEGWGGASSPLHF. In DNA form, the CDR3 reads TGTGCCAGCAGTGAAGGGTGGGGGGGGGCCAGTTCACCCCTCCACTTT.

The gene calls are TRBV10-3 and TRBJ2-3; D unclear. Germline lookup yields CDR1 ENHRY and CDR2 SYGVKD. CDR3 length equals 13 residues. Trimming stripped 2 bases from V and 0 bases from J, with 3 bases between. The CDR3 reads CAISEPSTDTQYF. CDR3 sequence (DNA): TGTGCCATCAGTGAGCCAAGCACAGATACGCAGTATTTT.

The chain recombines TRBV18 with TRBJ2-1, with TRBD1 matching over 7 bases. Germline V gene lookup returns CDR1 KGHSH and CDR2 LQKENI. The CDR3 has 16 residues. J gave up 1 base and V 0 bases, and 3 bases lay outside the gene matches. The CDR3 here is CASSPPSQGSYNEQFF. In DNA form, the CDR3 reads TGTGCCAGCTCACCACCGTCACAGGGGTCCTACAATGAGCAGTTCTTC.

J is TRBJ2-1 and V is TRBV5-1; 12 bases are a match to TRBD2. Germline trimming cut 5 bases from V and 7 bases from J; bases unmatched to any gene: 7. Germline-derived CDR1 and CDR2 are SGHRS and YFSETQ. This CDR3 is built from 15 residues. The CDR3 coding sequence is TGCGCCAGCAGGGCGCTAGCGGGGGGGCCTAATGAGCAGTTCTTC. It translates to CASRALAGGPNEQFF.

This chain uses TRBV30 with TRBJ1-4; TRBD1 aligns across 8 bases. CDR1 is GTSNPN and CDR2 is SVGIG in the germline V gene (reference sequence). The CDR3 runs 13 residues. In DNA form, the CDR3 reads TGTGGGGGACCGACAGGGGAGTCCGAAAAACTGTTTTTT. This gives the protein CGGPTGESEKLFF.

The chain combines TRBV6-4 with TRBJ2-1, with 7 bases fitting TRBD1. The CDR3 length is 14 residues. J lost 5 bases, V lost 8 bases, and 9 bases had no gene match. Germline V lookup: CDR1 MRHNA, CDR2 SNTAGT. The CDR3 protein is CASSTGFRDNEQFF. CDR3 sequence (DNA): TGTGCCAGCTCGACAGGGTTTCGGGACAATGAGCAGTTCTTC.

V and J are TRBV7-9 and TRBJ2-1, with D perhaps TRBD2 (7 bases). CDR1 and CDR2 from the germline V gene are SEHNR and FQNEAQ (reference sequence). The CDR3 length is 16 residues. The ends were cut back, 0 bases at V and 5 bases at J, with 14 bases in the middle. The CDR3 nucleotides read TGTGCCAGCAGCTTAGCGCATGGCGGGGGCAACAATGAGCAGTTCTTC. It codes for CASSLAHGGGNNEQFF.

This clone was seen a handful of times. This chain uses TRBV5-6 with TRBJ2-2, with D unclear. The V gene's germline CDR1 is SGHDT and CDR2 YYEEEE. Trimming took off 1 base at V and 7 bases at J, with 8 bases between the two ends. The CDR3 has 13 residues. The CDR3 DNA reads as TGTGCCAGCAGCTTGTCCTACGACGGGGAGCTGTTTTTT. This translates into CASSLSYDGELFF.

The CDR3 spells CATPQGVSEQFF. The CDR3 bases are TGTGCCACCCCTCAGGGGGTAAGTGAGCAGTTCTTC. The chain carries TRBV6-4 and TRBJ2-1; the match to TRBD1 covers 7 bases. Looked up from germline, CDR1 is MRHNA and CDR2 is SNTAGT. J was trimmed by 9 bases and V by 10 bases; bases with no gene match: 9. This CDR3 spans 12 amino acids.